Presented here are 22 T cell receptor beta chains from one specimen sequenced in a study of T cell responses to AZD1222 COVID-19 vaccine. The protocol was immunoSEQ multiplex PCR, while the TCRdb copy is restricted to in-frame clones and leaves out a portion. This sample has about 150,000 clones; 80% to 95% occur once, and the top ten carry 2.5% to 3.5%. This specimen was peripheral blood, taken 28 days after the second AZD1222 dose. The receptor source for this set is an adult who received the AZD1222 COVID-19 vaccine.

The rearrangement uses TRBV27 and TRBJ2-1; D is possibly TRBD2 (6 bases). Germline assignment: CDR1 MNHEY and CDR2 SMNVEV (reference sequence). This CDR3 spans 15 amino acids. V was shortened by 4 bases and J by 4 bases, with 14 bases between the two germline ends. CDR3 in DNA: TGTGCCAGCAGTTCTCACCGGGAGACATACAATGAGCAGTTCTTC. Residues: CASSSHRETYNEQFF.

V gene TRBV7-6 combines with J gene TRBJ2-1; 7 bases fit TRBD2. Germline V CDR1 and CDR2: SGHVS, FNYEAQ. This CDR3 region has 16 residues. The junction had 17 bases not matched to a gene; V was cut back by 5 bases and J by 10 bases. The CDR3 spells CASSPVGGSGPTEQFF. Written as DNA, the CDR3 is TGTGCCAGCAGCCCAGTGGGCGGGAGCGGGCCGACGGAGCAGTTCTTC.

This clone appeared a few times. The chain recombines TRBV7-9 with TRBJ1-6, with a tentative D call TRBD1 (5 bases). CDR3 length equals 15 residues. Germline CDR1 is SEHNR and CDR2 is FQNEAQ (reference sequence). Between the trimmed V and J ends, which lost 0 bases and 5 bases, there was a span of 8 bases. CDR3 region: CASSLAGEDNSPLHF. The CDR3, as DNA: TGTGCCAGCAGCTTAGCAGGGGAGGATAATTCACCCCTCCACTTT. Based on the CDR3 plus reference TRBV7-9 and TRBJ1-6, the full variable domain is DTGVSQNPRHKITKRGQNVTFRCDPISEHNRLYWYRQTLGQGPEFLTYFQNEAQLEKSRLLSDRFSAERPKGSFSTLEIQRTEQGDSAMYLCASSLAGEDNSPLHFGNGTRLTVT.

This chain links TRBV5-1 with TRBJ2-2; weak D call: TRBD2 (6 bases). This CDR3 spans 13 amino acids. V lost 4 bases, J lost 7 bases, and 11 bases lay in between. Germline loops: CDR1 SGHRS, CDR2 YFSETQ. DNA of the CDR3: TGCGCCAGCAGCCAAGCGGAGGGCGGGGAGCTGTTTTTT. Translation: CASSQAEGGELFF.

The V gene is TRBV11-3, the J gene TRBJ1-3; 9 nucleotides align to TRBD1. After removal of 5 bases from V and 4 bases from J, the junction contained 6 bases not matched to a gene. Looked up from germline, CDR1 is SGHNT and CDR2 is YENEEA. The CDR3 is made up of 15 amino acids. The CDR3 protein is CASSPGQGFGNTIYF. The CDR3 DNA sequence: TGTGCCAGCAGCCCAGGACAGGGGTTCGGAAACACCATATATTTT.

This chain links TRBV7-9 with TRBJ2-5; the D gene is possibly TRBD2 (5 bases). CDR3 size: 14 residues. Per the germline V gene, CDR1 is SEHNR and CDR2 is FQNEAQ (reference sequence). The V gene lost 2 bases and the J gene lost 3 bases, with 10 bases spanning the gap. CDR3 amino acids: CASSLFGDKETQYF. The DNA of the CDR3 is TGTGCCAGCAGCTTATTCGGGGATAAAGAGACCCAGTACTTC.

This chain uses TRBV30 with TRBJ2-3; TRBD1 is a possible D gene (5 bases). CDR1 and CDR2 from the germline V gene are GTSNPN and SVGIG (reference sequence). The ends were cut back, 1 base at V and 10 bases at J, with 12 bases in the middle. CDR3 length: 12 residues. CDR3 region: CAWSGGSYAQYF. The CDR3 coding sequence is TGTGCCTGGAGTGGGGGCAGCTATGCGCAGTATTTT.

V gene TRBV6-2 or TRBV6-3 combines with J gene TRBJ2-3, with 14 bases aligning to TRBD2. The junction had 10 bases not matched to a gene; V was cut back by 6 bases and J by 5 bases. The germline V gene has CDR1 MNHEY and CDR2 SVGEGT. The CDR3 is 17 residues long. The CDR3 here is CASSPAPGLAGEDTQYF. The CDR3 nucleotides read TGTGCCAGCAGCCCTGCTCCGGGACTAGCGGGAGAAGATACGCAGTATTTT.

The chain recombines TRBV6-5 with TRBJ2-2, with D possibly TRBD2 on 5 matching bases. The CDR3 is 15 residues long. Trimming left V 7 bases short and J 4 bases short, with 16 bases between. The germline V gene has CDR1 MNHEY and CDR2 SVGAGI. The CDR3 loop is CASMRTPLATGELFF. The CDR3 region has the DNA TGTGCCAGCATGCGGACTCCCCTAGCCACCGGGGAGCTGTTTTTT.

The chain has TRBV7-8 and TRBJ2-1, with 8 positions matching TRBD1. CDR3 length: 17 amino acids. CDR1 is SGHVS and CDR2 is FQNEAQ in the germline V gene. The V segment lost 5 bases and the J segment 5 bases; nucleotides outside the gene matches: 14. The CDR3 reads CASSPGPPGQAHNEQFF. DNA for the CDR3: TGTGCCAGCAGCCCGGGACCCCCGGGACAGGCTCACAATGAGCAGTTCTTC.

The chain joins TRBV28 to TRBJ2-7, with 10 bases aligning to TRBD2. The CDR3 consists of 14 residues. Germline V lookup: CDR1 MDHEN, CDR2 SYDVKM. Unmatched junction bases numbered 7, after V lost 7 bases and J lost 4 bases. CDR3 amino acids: CASTQAGGAYEQYF. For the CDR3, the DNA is TGTGCCAGCACCCAAGCGGGAGGGGCTTACGAGCAGTACTTC.

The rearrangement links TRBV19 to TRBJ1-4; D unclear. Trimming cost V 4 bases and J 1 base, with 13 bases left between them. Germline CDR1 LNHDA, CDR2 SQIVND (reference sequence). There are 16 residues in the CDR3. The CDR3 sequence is CASSNPRGITNEKLFF. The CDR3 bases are TGTGCCAGTAGTAATCCTCGAGGGATAACTAATGAAAAACTGTTTTTT.

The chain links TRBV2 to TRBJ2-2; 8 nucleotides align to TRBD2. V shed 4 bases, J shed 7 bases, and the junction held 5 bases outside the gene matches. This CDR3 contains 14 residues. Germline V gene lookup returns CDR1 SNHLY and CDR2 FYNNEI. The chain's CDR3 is CASSASGSIGELFF. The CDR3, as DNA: TGTGCCAGCAGTGCCAGCGGGAGTATCGGGGAGCTGTTTTTT.

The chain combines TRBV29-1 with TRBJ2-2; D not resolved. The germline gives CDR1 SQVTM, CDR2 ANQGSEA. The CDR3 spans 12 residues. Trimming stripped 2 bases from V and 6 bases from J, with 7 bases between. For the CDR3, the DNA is TGCAGCGTTGAAATAGAGTCCGGGGAGCTGTTTTTT. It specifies CSVEIESGELFF.

The CDR3 protein is CASSDQQGTNEQYF. The DNA for the CDR3 is TGTGCCAGCAGCGACCAACAGGGGACGAACGAGCAGTACTTC. This chain uses TRBV21-1 with TRBJ2-7; the table names TRBD1, a call not compared with the DNA. TRBV21-1 is a recognized pseudogene. This CDR3 is 14 amino acids long.

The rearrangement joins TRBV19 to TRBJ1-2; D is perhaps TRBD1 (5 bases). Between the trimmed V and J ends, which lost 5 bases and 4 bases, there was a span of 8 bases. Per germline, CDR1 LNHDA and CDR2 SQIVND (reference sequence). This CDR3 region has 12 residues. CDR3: CASSEGIYGYTF. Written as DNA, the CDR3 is TGTGCCAGTAGTGAGGGGATCTATGGCTACACCTTC.

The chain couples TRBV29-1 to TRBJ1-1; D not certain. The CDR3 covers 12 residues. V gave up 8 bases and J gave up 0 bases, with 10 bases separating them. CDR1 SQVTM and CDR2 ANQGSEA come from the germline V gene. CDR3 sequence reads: CSPQVVNTEAFF. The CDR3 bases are TGCAGCCCCCAGGTAGTGAACACTGAAGCTTTCTTT.

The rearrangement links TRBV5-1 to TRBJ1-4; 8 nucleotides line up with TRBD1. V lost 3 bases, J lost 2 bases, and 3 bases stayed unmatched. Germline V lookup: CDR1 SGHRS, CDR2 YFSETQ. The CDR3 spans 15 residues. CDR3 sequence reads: CASSSGGATNEKLFF. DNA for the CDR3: TGCGCCAGCAGCTCAGGGGGCGCGACTAATGAAAAACTGTTTTTT.

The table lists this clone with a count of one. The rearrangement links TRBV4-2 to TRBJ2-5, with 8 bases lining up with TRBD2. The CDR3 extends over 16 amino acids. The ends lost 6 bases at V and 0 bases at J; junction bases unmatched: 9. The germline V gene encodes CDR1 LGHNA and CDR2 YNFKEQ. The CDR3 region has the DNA TGTGCCAGCAGTCCCGGACTAGCCAAGTACCAAGAGACCCAGTACTTC. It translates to CASSPGLAKYQETQYF.

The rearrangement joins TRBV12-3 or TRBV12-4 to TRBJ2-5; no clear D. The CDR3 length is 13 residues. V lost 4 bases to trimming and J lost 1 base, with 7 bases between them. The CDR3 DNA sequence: TGTGCCAGCAGTTCCCTTGTCCAAGAGACCCAGTACTTC. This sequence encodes CASSSLVQETQYF.

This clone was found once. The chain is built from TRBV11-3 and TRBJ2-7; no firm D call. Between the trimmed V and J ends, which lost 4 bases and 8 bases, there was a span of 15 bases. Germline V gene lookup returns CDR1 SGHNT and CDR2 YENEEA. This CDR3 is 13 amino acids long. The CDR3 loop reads CASSYRAQSKQYF. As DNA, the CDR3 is TGTGCCAGCAGCTACCGGGCCCAATCCAAGCAGTACTTC.

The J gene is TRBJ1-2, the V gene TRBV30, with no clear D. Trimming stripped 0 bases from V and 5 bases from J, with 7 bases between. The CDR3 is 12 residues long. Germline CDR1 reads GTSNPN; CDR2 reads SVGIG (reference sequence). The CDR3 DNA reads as TGTGCCTGGAGTGTAGCCGGGTATGGCTACACCTTC. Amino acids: CAWSVAGYGYTF.